This T cell receptor beta chain was sequenced for a study of T cell repertoires in cytomegalovirus infection. Study summary: In the study, CMV epitopes included recently identified HLA-C-restricted and well-studied HLA-B-restricted ones. Both CMV infection and a matching HLA type were indicated by public TCR beta signatures. Notes on the study in general: Dominating the ex vivo response were TCR beta clonotypes that were CMV-specific and HLA-C-restricted.

TCRdb processed the reads anew with MiXCR; each CDR3 protein has one entry. The sample gives roughly 920,000 distinct CDR3 sequences, 30% to 40% of which show up once; roughly an eighth is in the top ten. CDR1 is MNHNS and CDR2 is SASEGT in the germline V gene. CDR3 length: 12 amino acids. Trimming stripped 7 bases from V and 0 bases from J, with 4 bases between. This clonotype has a handful of counts. What it binds is unknown. The sequence was collected from a human donor in good health (CMV status not recorded). Some clones in this sample may be carry-over from other donors' samples. The material was cultured CD8+ T cells from PBMCs, obtained from culture after CMV antigen stimulation. The chain employs TRBV6-1 and TRBJ1-3; D remains unclear. The chain's CDR3 is CASKASGNTIYF. The DNA for the CDR3 is TGTGCCAGCAAAGCCTCTGGAAACACCATATATTTT.